The 20 T cell receptor beta chains below were found in one sample sequenced in a study of blood T cell repertoires in COVID-19. TCRdb's table, derived via immunoSEQ multiplex PCR, lists solely in-frame clones and lacks some. This table has about 100,000 clones, roughly 79% appearing once. Sequencing used peripheral blood. The receptors shown here come from a woman in her 70s with acute or convalescent COVID-19.

The chain carries TRBV6-1 and TRBJ1-4; D is possibly TRBD1 (6 bases). The CDR3 has 19 amino acids. Trimming cost V 2 bases and J 0 bases, with 19 bases left between them. From germline, CDR1 is MNHNS and CDR2 SASEGT. The DNA of the CDR3 is TGTGCCAGCAGTGAAAGGAGTTTACAGGGAGCAGCAACTAATGAAAAACTGTTTTTT. It codes for CASSERSLQGAATNEKLFF.

This clone was counted between two and nine times. This sequence joins TRBV11-2 and TRBJ2-2; 12 bases line up with TRBD1. From germline, CDR1 is SGHAT and CDR2 FQNNGV. Trimming at V came to 3 bases and at J to 6 bases, leaving 2 bases not matched to a gene. This CDR3 contains 15 residues. CDR3 sequence reads: CASSFGTGGSGELFF. CDR3 sequence (DNA): TGTGCCAGCAGCTTCGGGACAGGGGGCTCCGGGGAGCTGTTTTTT.

This chain uses TRBV6-5 with TRBJ2-7; D ambiguous. V lost 5 bases to trimming and J lost 1 base, with 12 bases between them. Germline loops: CDR1 MNHEY, CDR2 SVGAGI. The CDR3 spans 14 residues. Here the CDR3 DNA reads TGTGCCAGCAGTCCCACGGGTCGGTCCTACGAGCAGTACGTC. It codes for CASSPTGRSYEQYV.

This chain links TRBV3-1 (or the pseudogene TRBV3-2) with TRBJ1-4; 8 nucleotides align to TRBD1. Trimming at V came to 2 bases and at J to 8 bases, leaving 4 bases not matched to a gene. The CDR3 consists of 14 residues. Germline assignment: CDR1 LGHDT and CDR2 YNNKEL (reference sequence). CDR3 DNA: TGTGCCAGCAGCCAATATGCAGGGGGCGAAAAACTGTTTTTT. This gives the protein CASSQYAGGEKLFF.

The chain is built from TRBV2 and TRBJ1-4; D is possibly TRBD1 (5 bases). CDR3 length: 15 residues. V lost 2 bases, J lost 7 bases, and 14 bases lay in between. In germline, CDR1 is SNHLY, CDR2 FYNNEI. The CDR3 sequence is CASSESSWGGEKLFF. As DNA, the CDR3 is TGTGCCAGCAGTGAATCGTCGTGGGGGGGTGAAAAACTGTTTTTT.

The chain employs TRBV13 and TRBJ2-1; D is possibly TRBD1 (6 bases). V lost 7 bases and J 4 bases, leaving 20 bases between the germline ends. Looked up from germline, CDR1 is PRHDT and CDR2 is FYEKMQ (reference sequence). CDR3 size: 16 residues. The CDR3 DNA is TGTGCCAGCACCGAGTTACAGGGTGTGTGGTACAATGAGCAGTTCTTC. It codes for CASTELQGVWYNEQFF.

The genes are TRBV5-4 and TRBJ2-4; 7 nucleotides line up with TRBD1. J was trimmed by 8 bases and V by 4 bases; bases with no gene match: 6. Germline CDR1 reads SGHNT; CDR2 reads YYREEE (reference sequence). The CDR3 has 13 residues. The CDR3 here is CASSGGQADIQYF. The DNA of the CDR3 is TGTGCCAGCAGCGGCGGACAGGCGGACATTCAGTACTTC.

The chain carries TRBV10-3 and TRBJ1-1; D gene ambiguous. This CDR3 contains 13 residues. Germline V gene sequence: CDR1 ENHRY, CDR2 SYGVKD. Trimming removed 11 bases at V and 3 bases at J, with 16 bases between. CDR3 amino acids: CALRSSAHTEAFF. The DNA of the CDR3 is TGTGCCCTCCGGTCCTCCGCCCACACTGAAGCTTTCTTT.

V gene TRBV2 combines with J gene TRBJ2-3; D remains ambiguous. CDR3 size: 12 residues. CDR1 SNHLY and CDR2 FYNNEI come from the germline V gene. Deletions cut 7 bases from V and 0 bases from J, with 5 bases between. The CDR3 here is CASTGSTDTQYF. The CDR3 nucleotides read TGTGCCAGCACAGGTAGCACAGATACGCAGTATTTT.

The chain has TRBV4-1 and TRBJ1-2, with 7 bases that match TRBD1. With 0 bases clipped from V and 1 base from J, the junction kept 5 bases outside the gene matches. CDR1 and CDR2 from the germline V gene are MGHRA and YSYEKL. The CDR3 length is 16 residues. CDR3 DNA: TGCGCCAGCAGCCAAGAATTTACAGGGGTTAACTATGGCTACACCTTC. Translated: CASSQEFTGVNYGYTF.

The V gene is TRBV21-1, the J gene TRBJ1-1. TRBV21-1 counts as a pseudogene. This CDR3 is built from 14 residues. CDR3 residues: CATQEAHPNTEAFF. As DNA, the CDR3 is TGTGCCACCCAGGAGGCACATCCGAACACTGAAGCTTTCTTT.

The rearrangement joins TRBV18 to TRBJ1-1, with D perhaps matching TRBD1 (5 bases). CDR1 KGHSH and CDR2 LQKENI come from the germline V gene. V was shortened by 0 bases and J by 5 bases, with 16 bases between the two germline ends. The CDR3 totals 16 residues. The chain's CDR3 is CASSPPGRGRNTEAFF. The CDR3 DNA follows: TGTGCCAGCTCACCACCGGGGAGGGGCAGGAATACTGAAGCTTTCTTT.

The chain couples TRBV5-1 to TRBJ2-3; 8 nucleotides match TRBD2. The CDR3 length is 15 residues. Germline V lookup: CDR1 SGHRS, CDR2 YFSETQ. V shed 2 bases, J shed 3 bases, and the junction held 5 bases outside the gene matches. CDR3 sequence reads: CASSLQAGATDTQYF. As DNA, the CDR3 is TGCGCCAGCAGCTTACAAGCGGGGGCTACAGATACGCAGTATTTT.

This rearrangement joins TRBV15 to TRBJ1-2; TRBD1 matches 12 bases. V dropped 5 bases and J dropped 4; count of bases not matched to a gene: 8. Germline-derived CDR1 and CDR2 are LNHNV and YYDKDF (reference sequence). The CDR3 extends over 16 amino acids. The CDR3 reads CATSPGTGGTGYGYTF. CDR3 DNA sequence: TGTGCCACCAGCCCCGGGACAGGGGGCACGGGCTATGGCTACACCTTC.

J is TRBJ2-3 and V is TRBV7-8; 9 bases are a match to TRBD1. The germline CDR1 and CDR2 sequences are SGHVS and FQNEAQ. CDR3 length: 15 residues. J gave up 1 base and V 4 bases, and 3 bases lay outside the gene matches. CDR3 in amino acids: CASSSRDRGTDTQYF. DNA for the CDR3: TGTGCCAGCAGCTCCCGGGACAGGGGCACAGATACGCAGTATTTT.

Here the CDR3 reads CASSARGLGTDTQYF. The CDR3 coding sequence is TGTGCCAGCAGCGCCCGCGGTCTGGGCACAGATACGCAGTATTTT. The chain has TRBV9 and TRBJ2-3; no clear D gene. The CDR3 extends over 15 amino acids. The germline CDR1 and CDR2 sequences are SGDLS and YYNGEE. With 3 bases removed from V and 1 base from J, the gap between germline ends came to 12 bases.

The CDR3 spells CASSPIERNSGNTIYF. CDR3 sequence (DNA): TGCGCCAGCAGCCCAATCGAGAGGAACTCTGGAAACACCATATATTTT. The V and J genes are TRBV5-1 and TRBJ1-3; D uncertain. CDR3 length: 16 amino acids. Trimming left V 4 bases short and J 0 bases short, with 14 bases between. Looked up from germline, CDR1 is SGHRS and CDR2 is YFSETQ.

This clone was found a few times. The chain joins TRBV7-9 to TRBJ1-1; D gene ambiguous. This CDR3 has 12 amino acids. Trimming pared 5 bases from V and 6 bases from J, leaving 10 bases between. Germline V CDR1 and CDR2: SEHNR, FQNEAQ (reference sequence). The CDR3 loop reads CASSHTVAEAFF. CDR3 in DNA: TGTGCCAGCAGCCATACTGTAGCTGAAGCTTTCTTT.

The rearrangement uses TRBV7-9 and TRBJ1-2; unclear D gene. V was clipped by 0 bases and J by 3 bases, with 14 bases between them. Per germline, CDR1 SEHNR and CDR2 FQNEAQ (reference sequence). CDR3 length: 16 amino acids. The CDR3 coding sequence is TGTGCCAGCAGCTTAGCGCTCGGAGGGAACTACTATGGCTACACCTTC. Protein: CASSLALGGNYYGYTF.

Written as DNA, the CDR3 is TGTGCCAGTAGTACAGGGGACGGATCCTTAATGAACACTGAAGCTTTCTTT. It specifies CASSTGDGSLMNTEAFF. The rearrangement joins TRBV19 to TRBJ1-1; TRBD1 might be the D (6 bases). The CDR3 length is 17 residues. In germline, CDR1 is LNHDA, CDR2 SQIVND (reference sequence). The ends were cut back, 4 bases at V and 0 bases at J, with 18 bases in the middle.